In its sample, the clone carrying this T cell receptor (beta chain) was seen a few times. As yet, its antigen is unknown. TCRdb redid the calling of the reads with MiXCR, one entry per CDR3 protein. The sample carries fewer than 1,000,000 distinct CDR3 sequences, about a third recorded once. With 4 bases clipped from V and 6 bases from J, the junction kept 8 bases outside the gene matches. The V gene's germline CDR1 is MNHNY and CDR2 SVGAGI (reference sequence). The CDR3 spans 14 residues. The data stem from a study of T cell repertoires in cytomegalovirus infection. Whole-study results and caveats: It was HLA-C-restricted CMV-specific TCR beta clonotypes that dominated the response ex vivo. Totalled public TCR beta family frequency picked out people who carried CMV plus the relevant HLA.

The origin of this receptor is a human donor in good health (CMV status not recorded). Some clones in this sample may be carry-over from other donors' samples. The sequenced sample was cultured CD8+ T cells from PBMCs, obtained from culture after CMV antigen stimulation. This chain uses TRBV6-6 with TRBJ1-2; TRBD1 matches 7 bases. The CDR3 DNA reads as TGTGCCAGCAGTTCCTACAACACAGGGGATGGCTACACCTTC. Amino acid sequence: CASSSYNTGDGYTF.